This T cell receptor beta chain was documented in a study of CD8 T cells in Susac syndrome. V shed 0 bases and J shed 1 base, with 17 bases lying between them. Germline-derived CDR1 and CDR2 are SGHDT and YYEEEE. The CDR3 runs 17 residues. TCR beta from blood CD8+ and CD4+ T cells was sequenced. It was treatment-naive patients with stable or active relapsing-remitting disease who made up the multiple sclerosis controls. With random hexamers, reverse transcription was performed on about 0.5 to 1 ug of RNA. TCRdb redid the calling of the immunoSEQ multiplex PCR reads with MiXCR, one entry per CDR3 protein. This sample carries under 350,000 distinct CDR3 sequences, under 95% of them seen once, and the ten largest clones take about 0.07%.

The specimen sequenced was CD4+ T cells from PBMCs. V gene TRBV5-6 combines with J gene TRBJ2-7, with D hard to call. This TCR derives from a human donor with multiple sclerosis. CDR3 DNA sequence: TGTGCCAGCAGCTTGGGCAGGTCCTTCTCTACGTCCTACGAGCAGTACTTC. Residues: CASSLGRSFSTSYEQYF.